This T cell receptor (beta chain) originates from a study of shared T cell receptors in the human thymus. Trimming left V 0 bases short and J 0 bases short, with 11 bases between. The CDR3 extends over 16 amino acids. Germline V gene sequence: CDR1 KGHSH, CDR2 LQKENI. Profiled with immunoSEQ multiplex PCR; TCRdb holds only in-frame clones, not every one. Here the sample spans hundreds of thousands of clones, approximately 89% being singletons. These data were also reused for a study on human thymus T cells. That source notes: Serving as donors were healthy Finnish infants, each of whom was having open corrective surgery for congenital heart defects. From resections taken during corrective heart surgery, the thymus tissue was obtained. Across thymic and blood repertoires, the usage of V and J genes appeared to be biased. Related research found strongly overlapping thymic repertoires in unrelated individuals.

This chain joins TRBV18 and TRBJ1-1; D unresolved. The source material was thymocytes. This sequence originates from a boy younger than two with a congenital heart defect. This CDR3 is CASSPPVTRMNTEAFF. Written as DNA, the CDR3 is TGTGCCAGCTCACCACCGGTTACGAGAATGAACACTGAAGCTTTCTTT.